A selection of T cell receptor beta chains follows, all from one sample in a study of HIV-infected patients and healthy controls. TCRdb reanalysed the 5' RACE reads using MiXCR and keeps one entry per CDR3 protein. The sample yields under 15,000 distinct CDR3 sequences, approximately 4.9% seen once. The sequencing sample was made of blood. The receptors stem from an adult in good health. Each CDR3 is given with its conserved first and last residue. D genes are given only for firm matches. Clone size appears in some rows only: once, few, many, or a class for an expanded clone.

TRBV18	many	TRBJ2-7	NA	TGTGCCAGCTCACCCAGGGATTTCTCCTACGAGCAGTACTTC	CASSPRDFSYEQYF
TRBV18	medium-sized	TRBJ2-3	TRBD1	TGTGCCAGCTCCCGGACGGACAGGGGCCGAAGCACAGATACGCAGTATTTT	CASSRTDRGRSTDTQYF
TRBV5-1	many	TRBJ1-5	NA	TGCGCCAGCAGCTTGGGGCAGACCAATCAGCCCCAGCATTTT	CASSLGQTNQPQHF
TRBV30	medium-sized	TRBJ2-7	NA	TGTGCCTGGACTCGCGCAGGGGCCTACGAGCAGTACTTC	CAWTRAGAYEQYF
TRBV4-1	many	TRBJ2-5	NA	TGCGCCAGCAGCCAAGTTCCCTTAGAGACCCAGTACTTC	CASSQVPLETQYF
TRBV6-5	many	TRBJ1-4	NA	TGTGCCAGCAGGACGGGGGACTGGAATGAAAAACTGTTTTTT	CASRTGDWNEKLFF
TRBV7-9	many	TRBJ1-1	NA	TGTGCCAGCAGCTTACGGGGGGGCGTCACTGAAGCTTTCTTT	CASSLRGGVTEAFF
TRBV10-3	many	TRBJ2-5	NA	TGTGCCATCAGTGACAGGGAAGAGACCCAGTACTTC	CAISDREETQYF
TRBV18	few	TRBJ2-3	NA	TGTGCCAGCTCACCCCAGACCGAGGCAGATACGCAGTATTTT	CASSPQTEADTQYF
TRBV12-3/TRBV12-4	medium-sized	TRBJ2-3	NA	TGTGCCAGCAGATCAGGGTCTAGCACAGATACGCAGTATTTT	CASRSGSSTDTQYF
TRBV7-9	medium-sized	TRBJ2-2	TRBD1	TGTGCCAGCAGCTATCGACAGGGTTTGCACGGGGAGCTGTTTTTT	CASSYRQGLHGELFF
TRBV6-5	few	TRBJ1-5	NA	TGTGCCAGCAGTTGGGACCTGAATCAGCCCCAGCATTTT	CASSWDLNQPQHF
TRBV2	many	TRBJ1-2	NA	TGTGCCAGCAGTGAAGGCCCCCGCGCAGGGGCTTATGGCTACACCTTC	CASSEGPRAGAYGYTF
TRBV12-3/TRBV12-4	many	TRBJ1-1	NA	TGTGCCAGCAGCCTCCCGGACTGGAACACTGAAGCTTTCTTT	CASSLPDWNTEAFF
TRBV28	NA	TRBJ2-1	NA	TGTGCCAGCAGTCACGACGGTGAGCAGTTCTTC	CASSHDGEQFF
TRBV5-1	many	TRBJ2-6	NA	TGCGCCAGCAGCTCCGAGCCCCCCGGAGCTGGGGCCAACGTCCTGACTTTC	CASSSEPPGAGANVLTF
TRBV29-1	NA	TRBJ1-5	TRBD1	TGCAGCGCTGAGACAGGGGGAAACGGTCAGCCCCAGCATTTT	CSAETGGNGQPQHF
TRBV10-1	many	TRBJ2-2	NA	TGCGCCAGCAGAGCGGTGGGGTCCGGGGAGCTGTTTTTT	CASRAVGSGELFF
TRBV7-4	many	TRBJ1-5	TRBD1	TGTGCCAGCAGCTTTGGGACAGGGTGGACAGCGGGCAATCAGCCCCAGCATTTT	CASSFGTGWTAGNQPQHF
TRBV29-1	many	TRBJ2-3	TRBD2	TGCAGCGTTACCTTGCTAGCGGTCACAGATACGCAGTATTTT	CSVTLLAVTDTQYF
TRBV7-8	NA	TRBJ2-5	NA	TGTGCCAGTCTCAGGGGCCAAGAGACCCAGTACTTC	CASLRGQETQYF
TRBV12-5	NA	TRBJ1-1	NA	TGTGCTAGTGGTTTGGTACTCAGGGCAGACCACACTGAAGCTTTCTTT	CASGLVLRADHTEAFF
TRBV20-1	many	TRBJ2-1	NA	TGCAGTGCTAGCGGGACCAACAATAACAATGAGCAGTTCTTC	CSASGTNNNNEQFF
TRBV20-1	many	TRBJ2-2	TRBD2	TGCAGTGCTAGATATGGGGGGGACCTGAACACCGGGGAGCTGTTTTTT	CSARYGGDLNTGELFF
TRBV25-1	medium-sized	TRBJ1-3	NA	TGTGCCAGCAGTGAACTGGCAGGACAAAGAAACACCATATATTTT	CASSELAGQRNTIYF
TRBV7-9	few	TRBJ1-2	TRBD1	TGTGCCAGCAGCTTAGCGGGGACAGGGGACCCCCATGGCTACACCTTC	CASSLAGTGDPHGYTF
TRBV5-8	many	TRBJ2-2	NA	TGTGCCAGCAGCTTTATTTCGGGACATAGGAACACCGGGGAGCTGTTTTTT	CASSFISGHRNTGELFF
TRBV7-9	many	TRBJ2-1	TRBD2	TGTGCCAGCAGCCCAGGCAGTAGCGGGACCTACAATGAGCAGTTCTTC	CASSPGSSGTYNEQFF
TRBV5-1	medium-sized	TRBJ2-5	TRBD1	TGCGCCAGCAGCGTGGACAGGAGCCAAGAGACCCAGTACTTC	CASSVDRSQETQYF
TRBV19	NA	TRBJ2-5	TRBD1	TGTGCCAGTAGTACCCGACAGGGCTTGTCAGAGACCCAGTACTTC	CASSTRQGLSETQYF
TRBV6-1	many	TRBJ2-2	NA	TGTGCCAGCAGTCCCCCAGGCGGCTGGACCGGGGAGCTGTTTTTT	CASSPPGGWTGELFF
TRBV20-1	NA	TRBJ1-2	NA	TGCAGTGCTAGGGGGGTTAAAAGCTACACCTTC	CSARGVKSYTF
TRBV12-3/TRBV12-4	medium-sized	TRBJ2-2	TRBD2	TGTGCCAGCAGCCGTAGCGGGGGGGTACTTCCCGGGGAGCTGTTTTTT	CASSRSGGVLPGELFF
TRBV5-1	many	TRBJ1-1	NA	TGCGCCAGCAGCGGGGGGACACCCACGACTGAAGCTTTCTTT	CASSGGTPTTEAFF
TRBV6-5	many	TRBJ2-3	TRBD2	TGTGCCAGCAGAACTAGCGGTGGTCTTTGGGATACGCAGTATTTT	CASRTSGGLWDTQYF
TRBV7-9	NA	TRBJ1-2	NA	TGTGCCAGCAGCTTGAATACTAACTATGGCTACACCTTC	CASSLNTNYGYTF
TRBV7-9	few	TRBJ2-1	TRBD1	TGTGCCAGCAGCTTTCCCCCGGGACAGGGGAGGAATGAGCAGTTCTTC	CASSFPPGQGRNEQFF
TRBV7-8	NA	TRBJ2-3	NA	TGTGCCAGCAGCTTCCCGGGACTCTACACAGATACGCAGTATTTT	CASSFPGLYTDTQYF
TRBV19	once	TRBJ2-7	NA	TGTGCCAGTAGTTCCGCTGGGGGCTACGAGCAGTACTTC	CASSSAGGYEQYF
TRBV9	many	TRBJ1-1	NA	TGTGCCAGCAGCGTAGTTGCCCAGGGGAACACTGAAGCTTTCTTT	CASSVVAQGNTEAFF
TRBV2	many	TRBJ2-7	NA	TGTGCCAGCAGTTCCCATGGGGCTATCTACGAGCAGTACTTC	CASSSHGAIYEQYF
TRBV27	few	TRBJ2-5	TRBD1	TGTGCCAGCAGCCACAGGGGGTATTTGGGGGAGACCCAGTACTTC	CASSHRGYLGETQYF
TRBV30	many	TRBJ2-1	TRBD1	TGTGCCTGGAGTCCTCCCCCCGGGACAGGGTTCATGGGGCAGTTCTTC	CAWSPPPGTGFMGQFF
TRBV21-1	many	TRBJ2-7	NA	TGTGCCAGCAGCAAAGGGGGCCGACCGGGACAGACCTACGAGCAGTACTTC	CASSKGGRPGQTYEQYF
TRBV6-2/TRBV6-3	medium-sized	TRBJ1-5	TRBD1	TGTGCCAGCAGTTTTGATGTCCTGGACAGGGTCGGCAATCAGCCCCAGCATTTT	CASSFDVLDRVGNQPQHF
TRBV5-1	many	TRBJ2-7	NA	TGCGCCAGCAGCTTGTTGGGGGGTTCGGTCTACGAGCAGTACTTC	CASSLLGGSVYEQYF
TRBV5-5	many	TRBJ2-7	TRBD1	TGTGCCAGCAGCTTGGTTGAGGGCCAGGGGGCCCAGGAGCAGTACTTC	CASSLVEGQGAQEQYF
TRBV15	NA	TRBJ1-5	NA	TGTGCCACCAGCAGAGATAGGCAGGGATTGGGAAATCAGCCCCAGCATTTT	CATSRDRQGLGNQPQHF
TRBV18	medium-sized	TRBJ1-2	NA	TGTGCCAGCTCACAAACCGGGACAAAGTATGGCTACACCTTC	CASSQTGTKYGYTF
TRBV4-2	NA	TRBJ2-7	NA	TGTGCCAGCAGCCAAGAGATTATCCGCGAGCAGTACTTC	CASSQEIIREQYF
TRBV12-3/TRBV12-4	few	TRBJ2-3	TRBD2	TGTGCCAGCAGTTTAACTAGCGGGGGCAGCACAGATACGCAGTATTTT	CASSLTSGGSTDTQYF
TRBV6-1	medium-sized	TRBJ2-3	TRBD1	TGTGCCAGCAGGTCCCGGGGGTCAGGGGGCCCCACAGATACGCAGTATTTT	CASRSRGSGGPTDTQYF
TRBV6-2/TRBV6-3	many	TRBJ2-1	TRBD2	TGTGCCAGCACCCTCTTTGGTAAAAGCGGGGGGGCCATCTATGAGCAGTTCTTC	CASTLFGKSGGAIYEQFF
TRBV21-1	medium-sized	TRBJ1-3	NA	TGTGCCAGCATAGAATTTAAAGGACGGGGCTCTGGAAACACCATATATTTT	CASIEFKGRGSGNTIYF
TRBV11-2	NA	TRBJ2-7	NA	TGTGCCAGCAGCTTAGTTCCCGGGACTGATAGCTCCTACGAGCAGTACTTC	CASSLVPGTDSSYEQYF
TRBV7-6	many	TRBJ1-1	TRBD1	TGTGCCAGCAGCCCGCAGGGACAGGGGGTGAACACTGAAGCTTTCTTT	CASSPQGQGVNTEAFF